These 23 T cell receptor beta chains were sequenced from one sample in a study of regulatory T cells in long-lasting Graves disease. Arm-PCR of CDR3 regions and iRepertoire HTBI primers were used to build TCR beta libraries. TCRdb called the multiplex PCR reads again in MiXCR, with one record for every CDR3 protein. The sample lists approximately 300,000 distinct CDR3 sequences; 18% were seen once. Indicated time point: newly diagnosed GD, antithyroid drugs for less than 3 months. PBMC RNA was the source of the TCR library. This sample comprised peripheral blood mononuclear cells (PBMCs), obtained at new diagnosis, from a patient treated with antithyroid drugs. These receptors came from a female donor with Graves disease.

The sample holds many counts of this clonotype. V and J are TRBV11-3 and TRBJ2-7; 10 bases match TRBD2. This CDR3 spans 14 amino acids. V shed 5 bases and J 3 bases; nucleotides not matched to a gene: 4. Germline CDR1 and CDR2: SGHNT and YENEEA. The DNA for the CDR3 is TGTGCCAGCAGCCGTTCTAGCGGGAGCTACGAGCAGTACTTC. Amino acids: CASSRSSGSYEQYF.

This clonotype was counted ten times or more. This sequence joins TRBV11-2 and TRBJ2-3, with D maybe TRBD1 (6 bases). Germline assignment: CDR1 SGHAT and CDR2 FQNNGV. The germline V and J ends were trimmed by 4 bases and 4 bases, with 9 bases remaining between them. This CDR3 contains 13 residues. CDR3 residues: CASSYTGSDTQYF. The CDR3 DNA reads TGTGCCAGCAGCTATACAGGGTCAGATACGCAGTATTTT.

This clonotype was recorded a few times. The rearrangement links TRBV7-3 to TRBJ2-2; D unresolved. The CDR3 is made up of 15 amino acids. Trimming pared 5 bases from V and 2 bases from J, leaving 12 bases between. Germline assignment: CDR1 SGHTA and CDR2 FQGTGA. CDR3 nucleotides: TGTGCCAGCAGCCCGATGGTATCTAACACCGGGGAGCTGTTTTTT. As protein: CASSPMVSNTGELFF.

CDR3 amino acids: CASSPQTSGPLGVKNIQYF. The CDR3 bases are TGTGCCAGCAGTCCCCAGACTAGCGGGCCCTTGGGGGTCAAAAACATTCAGTACTTC. The J gene is TRBJ2-4, the V gene TRBV28; TRBD2 matches 10 bases. J was trimmed by 3 bases and V by 5 bases; bases with no gene match: 16. Germline CDR1 is MDHEN and CDR2 is SYDVKM. CDR3 length: 19 residues.

This clonotype was observed many times. V and J are TRBV2 and TRBJ2-3; no clear D. V gave up 3 bases and J gave up 2 bases, with 9 bases separating them. The germline V gene encodes CDR1 SNHLY and CDR2 FYNNEI. The CDR3 spans 14 residues. The CDR3 DNA is TGTGCCAGCAGTGACCCAGGAACCACAGATACGCAGTATTTT. Residues: CASSDPGTTDTQYF.

This clonotype was observed a few times. The rearrangement uses TRBV10-3 and TRBJ1-5; no clear D gene. With 2 bases removed from V and 6 bases from J, the gap between germline ends came to 11 bases. The CDR3 runs to 14 residues. In germline, CDR1 is ENHRY, CDR2 SYGVKD. CDR3 protein: CAISEDGFSQPQHF. As DNA, the CDR3 is TGTGCCATCAGTGAGGACGGGTTTAGTCAGCCCCAGCATTTT.

In its sample, this clonotype was seen a few times. CDR3 in DNA: TGCGCCAGCACCCTAGCGGGGGGCCATGGAGAGACCCAGTACTTC. As protein: CASTLAGGHGETQYF. This chain links TRBV5-1 with TRBJ2-5; 11 bases fit TRBD2. In germline, CDR1 is SGHRS, CDR2 YFSETQ. The CDR3 is made up of 15 amino acids. J was trimmed by 4 bases and V by 6 bases; bases with no gene match: 8.

There are many counts of this clonotype. Germline is not matched at one junction end, which may reflect a read error. The chain joins TRBV5-1 to TRBJ1-3; 11 bases line up with TRBD1. Germline CDR1 SGHRS, CDR2 YFSETQ. The CDR3 spans 16 residues. The chain's CDR3 is CASSLADRGHGNTVYF. DNA of the CDR3: TGCGCCAGCAGCTTGGCGGACAGGGGGCATGGAAACACCGTATATTTT.

This clonotype has only a few counts. A read error may explain this, as a much larger clone is one base away. CDR3 DNA: TGTGCCAGCAGTCCTGGGACTAGCGGGGTCTTCTACGGGCAGTACTTC. Its translation is CASSPGTSGVFYGQYF. The V and J genes are TRBV12-3 or TRBV12-4 and TRBJ2-7, with 13 bases fitting TRBD2. The CDR3 covers 16 residues.

In its sample, this clonotype was seen a few times. CDR3 residues: CASSQVRGAGAKNIQYF. CDR3 DNA: TGTGCCAGCAGCCAAGTGCGGGGGGCCGGAGCCAAAAACATTCAGTACTTC. The chain uses TRBV14 and TRBJ2-4; 8 bases align to TRBD2. V lost 1 base, J lost 0 bases, and 5 bases stayed unmatched. Germline CDR1 is SGHDN and CDR2 is FVKESK. The CDR3 spans 17 residues.

This clonotype was seen repeatedly, ten times or more. This chain links TRBV2 with TRBJ2-7, with TRBD1 identical over 7 bases. V was pared by 6 bases and J by 4 bases, with 6 bases of the junction left unmatched. The CDR3 spans 13 residues. Germline CDR1 is SNHLY and CDR2 is FYNNEI. The CDR3 DNA is TGTGCCAGCAGCCGGGACAGCCTTTACGAGCAGTACTTC. Its protein product is CASSRDSLYEQYF.

V is TRBV6-2 or TRBV6-3 and J is TRBJ2-5; D remains ambiguous. CDR1 is MNHEY, CDR2 SVGEGT, per germline. This CDR3 region has 14 residues. Trimming shortened V by 7 bases and J by 5 bases, and 17 bases separated the two germline ends. Written as DNA, the CDR3 is TGTGCCAGCAAAAGCTTAGAACATGTGGAGACCCAGTACTTC. Translated: CASKSLEHVETQYF.

The sample holds many counts of this clonotype. V usage is TRBV6-1 and J usage is TRBJ1-2, with TRBD1 as a possible D gene (6 bases). Trimming took off 6 bases at V and 6 bases at J, with 17 bases between the two ends. The CDR3 length is 14 residues. CDR1 is MNHNS and CDR2 is SASEGT in the germline V gene. The CDR3, as DNA: TGTGCCAGCAGCCCGTGGGGGGGCGCAGATGGCTACACCTTC. Its translation is CASSPWGGADGYTF.

On this clonotype itself: Only one base separates this from a far larger clonotype, so it likely reflects a read error. The chain joins TRBV2 to TRBJ2-7; 8 bases are a match to TRBD2. The CDR3 runs 14 residues. Germline V CDR1 and CDR2: SNHLY, FYNNEI. V trimming: 4 bases; J trimming: 7 bases; junction bases outside the gene matches: 9. The DNA for the CDR3 is TGTGCCAGCAGTGTTAGCGGGAACTACAATGAGCAGTACTTC. The encoded protein is CASSVSGNYNEQYF.

In the case of this clonotype: A far larger clone is just one base off, so this is likely a read error. The J gene is TRBJ2-7, the V gene TRBV6-8; 7 bases are shared with TRBD2. Germline V gene data show CDR1 as MNHGY and CDR2 as SAAAGT. Trimming at V came to 5 bases and at J to 2 bases, leaving 9 bases not matched to a gene. This CDR3 contains 15 residues. Here the CDR3 reads CASSGSREIAYEQYF. The CDR3 region has the DNA TGTGCCAGCAGTGGTTCGCGGGAGATCGCCTACGAGCAGTACTTC.

This clonotype showed up many times. V usage is TRBV24-1 and J usage is TRBJ2-1; D remains unclear. This CDR3 comprises 13 residues. The germline CDR1 and CDR2 sequences are KGHDR and SFDVKD. The V end was cut by 6 bases, the J end by 5 bases, with 10 bases between. The CDR3 loop is CATSRRSDNEQFF. The CDR3 region has the DNA TGTGCCACCAGTCGCAGGTCAGACAATGAGCAGTTCTTC.

At least ten counts were recorded for this clonotype. The chain uses TRBV20-1 and TRBJ2-7; 7 nucleotides match TRBD2. The CDR3 extends over 18 amino acids. V lost 0 bases and J lost 7; bases outside the gene matches: 21. The germline V gene encodes CDR1 DFQATT and CDR2 SNEGSKA (reference sequence). CDR3 DNA: TGCAGTGCTAGAGACCACCAGCCCCTTATGCCGGGAGGCGGGGAGCAGTACTTC. Translated, it gives CSARDHQPLMPGGGEQYF.

This clonotype was seen repeatedly, ten times or more. The chain couples TRBV2 to TRBJ1-1; the D gene is possibly TRBD1 (6 bases). Germline assignment: CDR1 SNHLY and CDR2 FYNNEI. V lost 6 bases and J 3 bases, leaving 11 bases between the germline ends. The CDR3 sequence is 13 residues long. The chain's CDR3 is CASRPGVHTEAFF. DNA of the CDR3: TGTGCCAGCAGGCCAGGGGTGCACACTGAAGCTTTCTTT. The full variable domain, in which reference TRBV2 and TRBJ1-1 provide the parts outside the CDR3, is EPEVTQTPSHQVTQMGQEVILRCVPISNHLYFYWYRQILGQKVEFLVSFYNNEISEKSEIFDDQFSVERPDGSNFTLKIRSTKLEDSAMYFCASRPGVHTEAFFGQGTRLTVV.

This clonotype appeared a few times. This chain uses TRBV28 with TRBJ2-2; D may match TRBD1 or TRBD2 (5 bases each). The V gene lost 3 bases and the J gene lost 5 bases, with 13 bases spanning the gap. The V gene's germline CDR1 is MDHEN and CDR2 SYDVKM. The CDR3 covers 15 residues. The chain's CDR3 is CASSFDGARTGELFF. The CDR3, as DNA: TGTGCCAGCAGTTTCGACGGGGCTAGAACCGGGGAGCTGTTTTTT.

This clonotype was counted many times. J is TRBJ1-3 and V is TRBV6-5; no definite D call. Trimming stripped 0 bases from V and 4 bases from J, with 4 bases between. The CDR3 runs to 13 residues. CDR1 and CDR2 from the germline V gene are MNHEY and SVGAGI. This CDR3 reads CASSYSQGNTIYF. CDR3 nucleotides: TGTGCCAGCAGTTACTCTCAAGGAAACACCATATATTTT.

With respect to this clonotype: This may be a read error, as it is one base from a much larger clone. V gene TRBV6-5 combines with J gene TRBJ2-5, with TRBD1 as a possible D gene (6 bases). The CDR3 sequence is 16 residues long. The germline V gene encodes CDR1 MNHEY and CDR2 SVGAGI. CDR3 residues: CASSYLSGTPKETQCF. Here the CDR3 DNA reads TGTGCCAGCAGTTACCTATCCGGGACACCCAAAGAGACCCAGTGCTTC.

This clonotype came up many times. This chain uses TRBV15 with TRBJ2-5; D is possibly TRBD1 (6 bases). The CDR3 length is 17 residues. V gave up 3 bases and J gave up 2 bases, with 19 bases separating them. Germline assignment: CDR1 LNHNV and CDR2 YYDKDF (reference sequence). The CDR3 nucleotides are TGTGCCACCAGCAGCGAACCAGTGGACAGAGCACAAGAGACCCAGTACTTC. It specifies CATSSEPVDRAQETQYF.

At least ten counts were recorded for this clonotype. At one end, the junction sequence differs from germline, possibly due to a read error. CDR3 nucleotides: TGTGCCAGCAGCTTCACAGGGTCCTACAATGAGCAGTTCTTC. Translation: CASSFTGSYNEQFF. This chain links TRBV5-1 with TRBJ2-1, with a weak D call TRBD1 (6 bases). CDR1 and CDR2 from the germline V gene are SGHRS and YFSETQ. This CDR3 is built from 14 residues.